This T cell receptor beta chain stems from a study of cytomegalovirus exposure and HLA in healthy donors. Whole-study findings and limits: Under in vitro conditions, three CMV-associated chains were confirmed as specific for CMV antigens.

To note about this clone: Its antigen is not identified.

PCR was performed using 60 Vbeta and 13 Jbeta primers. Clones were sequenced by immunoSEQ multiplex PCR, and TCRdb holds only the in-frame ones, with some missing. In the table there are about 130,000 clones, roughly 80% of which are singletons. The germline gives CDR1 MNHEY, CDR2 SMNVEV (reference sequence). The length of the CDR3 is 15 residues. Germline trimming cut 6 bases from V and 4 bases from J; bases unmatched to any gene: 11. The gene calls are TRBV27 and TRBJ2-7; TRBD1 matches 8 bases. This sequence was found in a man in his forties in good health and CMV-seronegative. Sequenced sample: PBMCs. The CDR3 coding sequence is TGTGCCAGCAGCACGGGAGAGACAGGGGTATACGAGCAGTACTTC. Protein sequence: CASSTGETGVYEQYF.